The clone carrying this T cell receptor beta chain appeared a few times. Its target is not known. The source of the sample is a study of cytomegalovirus exposure and HLA in healthy donors. Study-level information: Most donors, 81% of 398 genotyped, fell in the Caucasian-associated ancestry cluster.

Researchers ran the PCR with 60 Vbeta and 13 Jbeta primers. The protocol was immunoSEQ multiplex PCR, while the TCRdb copy is restricted to in-frame clones and leaves out a portion. The table lists around 200,000 clones, around 80% of them singletons. Study results and caveats: One later analysis reportedly identified an Asian-associated ancestry cluster that showed fewer N-insertions than the approximately 670-donor mean.

This CDR3 contains 14 residues. Germline assignment: CDR1 MNHEY and CDR2 SVGAGI. V shed 6 bases, J shed 3 bases, and the junction held 7 bases outside the gene matches. The clonotype originates from a girl aged 2-10 years in good health and CMV-seronegative. Source material: PBMCs. This chain links TRBV6-5 with TRBJ1-2, with 7 nucleotides matching TRBD1. CDR3 in amino acids: CASRGAGGDYGYTF. Here the CDR3 DNA reads TGTGCCAGCAGAGGGGCAGGGGGTGACTATGGCTACACCTTC.